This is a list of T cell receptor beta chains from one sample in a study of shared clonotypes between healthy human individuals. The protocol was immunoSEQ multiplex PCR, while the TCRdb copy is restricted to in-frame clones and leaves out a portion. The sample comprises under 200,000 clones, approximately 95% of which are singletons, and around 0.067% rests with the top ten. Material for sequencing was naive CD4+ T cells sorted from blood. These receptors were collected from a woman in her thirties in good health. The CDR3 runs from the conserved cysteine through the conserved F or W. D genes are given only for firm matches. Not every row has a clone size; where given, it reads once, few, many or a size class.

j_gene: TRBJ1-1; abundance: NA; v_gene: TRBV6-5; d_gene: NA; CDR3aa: CASKRRENTEAFF; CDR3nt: TGTGCCAGCAAAAGGAGGGAGAACACTGAAGCTTTCTTT
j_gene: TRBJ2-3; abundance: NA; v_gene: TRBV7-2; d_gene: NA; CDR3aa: CASSLGRTLTDTQYF; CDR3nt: TGTGCCAGCAGCTTAGGGAGGACCCTCACAGATACGCAGTATTTT
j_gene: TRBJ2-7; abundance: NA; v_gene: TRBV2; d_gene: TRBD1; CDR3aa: CASGTASVLENYEQYF; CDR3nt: TGTGCCAGCGGGACAGCGTCCGTCCTCGAAAACTACGAGCAGTACTTC
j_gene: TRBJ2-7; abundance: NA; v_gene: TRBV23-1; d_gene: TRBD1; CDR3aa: CASSQSRQPTGLVEQYF; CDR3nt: TGCGCCAGCAGTCAATCGAGGCAACCGACAGGGCTAGTCGAGCAGTACTTC
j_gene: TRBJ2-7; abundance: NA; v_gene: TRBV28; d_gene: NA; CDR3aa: CASRQYAYEQYF; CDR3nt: TGTGCCAGCAGACAGTACGCCTACGAGCAGTACTTC
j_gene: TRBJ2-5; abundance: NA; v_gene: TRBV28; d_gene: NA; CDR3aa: CASSFVQPQETQYF; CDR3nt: TGTGCCAGCAGTTTCGTACAGCCTCAAGAGACCCAGTACTTC
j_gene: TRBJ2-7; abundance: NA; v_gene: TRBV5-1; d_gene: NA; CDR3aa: CASSLLGKGPYEQYF; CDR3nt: TGCGCCAGCAGCTTACTTGGTAAGGGCCCCTACGAGCAGTACTTC
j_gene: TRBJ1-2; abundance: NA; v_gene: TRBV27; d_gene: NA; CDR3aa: CASSPDSHNFYGYTF; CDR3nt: TGTGCCAGCAGTCCAGACAGCCACAATTTCTATGGCTACACCTTC
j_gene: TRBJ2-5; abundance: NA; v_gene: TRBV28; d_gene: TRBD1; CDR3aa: CASRGTGRETQYF; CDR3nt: TGTGCCAGCAGGGGGACAGGGCGAGAGACCCAGTACTTC
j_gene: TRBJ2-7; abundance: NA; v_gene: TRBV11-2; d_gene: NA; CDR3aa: CASSLVVSSTNEQYF; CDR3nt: TGTGCCAGCAGCTTAGTGGTCTCTAGTACAAACGAGCAGTACTTC
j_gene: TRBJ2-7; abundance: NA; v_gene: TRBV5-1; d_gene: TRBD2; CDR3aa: CASSRTVTSGRSYEQYF; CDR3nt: TGCGCCAGCAGCAGGACAGTGACTAGCGGGAGATCCTACGAGCAGTACTTC
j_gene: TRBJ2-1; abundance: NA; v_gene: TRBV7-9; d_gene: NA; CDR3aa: CASSGSGVGEQFF; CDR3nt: TGTGCCAGCAGCGGCTCAGGCGTTGGTGAGCAGTTCTTC
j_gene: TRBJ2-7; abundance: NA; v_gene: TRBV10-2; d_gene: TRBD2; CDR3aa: CASSESYLTSGRAYEQYF; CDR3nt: TGCGCCAGCAGTGAGTCCTACCTGACTAGCGGGAGGGCCTACGAGCAGTACTTC
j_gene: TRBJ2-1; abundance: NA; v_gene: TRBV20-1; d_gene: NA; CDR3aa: CSARDKNEQFF; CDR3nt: TGCAGTGCTAGAGATAAGAATGAGCAGTTCTTC
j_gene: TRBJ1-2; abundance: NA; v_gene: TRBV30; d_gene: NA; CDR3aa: CAWSPQTSGDYGYTF; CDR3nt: TGTGCCTGGAGCCCACAAACTTCAGGGGACTATGGCTACACCTTC
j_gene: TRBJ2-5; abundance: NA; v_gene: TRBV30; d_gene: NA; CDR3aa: CAWSPLWGQETQYF; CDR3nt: TGTGCCTGGAGTCCCCTATGGGGTCAAGAGACCCAGTACTTC
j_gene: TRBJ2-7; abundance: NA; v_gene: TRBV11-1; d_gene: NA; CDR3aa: CASSLATAGDEQYF; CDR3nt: TGTGCCAGCAGCTTAGCTACAGCAGGAGACGAGCAGTACTTC
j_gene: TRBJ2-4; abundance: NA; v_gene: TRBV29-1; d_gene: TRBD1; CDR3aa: CSVGQVKNIQYF; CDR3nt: TGCAGCGTGGGACAGGTTAAAAACATTCAGTACTTC
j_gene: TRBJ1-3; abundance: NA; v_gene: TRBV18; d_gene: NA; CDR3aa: CASSPRDVGISGNTIYF; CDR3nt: TGTGCCAGCTCACCCAGGGATGTGGGTATCTCTGGAAACACCATATATTTT
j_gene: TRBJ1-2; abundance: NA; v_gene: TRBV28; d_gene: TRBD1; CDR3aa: CASSTDRGANYGYTF; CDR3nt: TGTGCCAGCAGCACGGACAGGGGAGCTAACTATGGCTACACCTTC
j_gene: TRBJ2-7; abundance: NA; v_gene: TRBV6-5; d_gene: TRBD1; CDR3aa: CASTSTGAHISEQYF; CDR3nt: TGTGCCAGCACCTCGACAGGGGCTCATATCAGCGAGCAGTACTTC
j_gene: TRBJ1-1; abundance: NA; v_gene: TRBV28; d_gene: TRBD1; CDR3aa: CASSPRGRGQNTEAFF; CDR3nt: TGTGCCAGCAGTCCTCGGGGCAGGGGGCAAAACACTGAAGCTTTCTTT
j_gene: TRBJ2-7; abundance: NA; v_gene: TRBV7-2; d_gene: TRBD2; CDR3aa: CASSLGGLAKQYF; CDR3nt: TGTGCCAGCAGCTTAGGGGGACTAGCGAAGCAGTACTTC
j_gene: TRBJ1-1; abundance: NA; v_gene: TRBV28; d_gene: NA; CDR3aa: CASSSDKGAPTSEAFF; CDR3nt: TGTGCCAGCAGTTCAGACAAGGGAGCTCCTACCTCTGAAGCTTTCTTT
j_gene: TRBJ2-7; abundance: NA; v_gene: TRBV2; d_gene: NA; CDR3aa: CASSGDWYEQYF; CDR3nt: TGTGCCAGCAGTGGGGACTGGTACGAGCAGTACTTC
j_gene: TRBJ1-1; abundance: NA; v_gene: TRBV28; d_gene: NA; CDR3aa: CASSSGHPEAFF; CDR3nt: TGTGCCAGCAGCTCGGGACACCCTGAAGCTTTCTTT
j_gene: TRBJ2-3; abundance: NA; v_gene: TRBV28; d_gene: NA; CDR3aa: CASSLTLTDDTQYF; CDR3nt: TGTGCCAGCAGTTTGACCCTAACGGATGATACGCAGTATTTT
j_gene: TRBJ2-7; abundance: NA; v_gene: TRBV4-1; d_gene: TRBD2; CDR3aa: CASSLGTTQYEQYF; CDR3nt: TGCGCCAGCAGCCTCGGGACTACTCAGTACGAGCAGTACTTC
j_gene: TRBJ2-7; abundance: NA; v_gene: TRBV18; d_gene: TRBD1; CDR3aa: CASSPKGQAYEQYF; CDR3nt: TGTGCCAGCTCACCGAAGGGACAGGCCTACGAGCAGTACTTC
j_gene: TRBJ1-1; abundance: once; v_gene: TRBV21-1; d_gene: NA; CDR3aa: CASSKLRQGDMNTEAFF; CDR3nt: TGTGCCAGCAGCAAATTACGACAGGGAGACATGAACACTGAAGCTTTCTTT
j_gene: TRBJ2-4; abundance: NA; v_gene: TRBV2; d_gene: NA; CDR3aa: CASCRESKNIQYF; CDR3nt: TGTGCCAGCTGCAGGGAATCCAAAAACATTCAGTACTTC
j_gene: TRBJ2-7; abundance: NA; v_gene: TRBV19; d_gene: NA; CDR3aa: CASSITGSYEQYF; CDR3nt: TGTGCCAGTAGTATTACAGGTTCCTACGAGCAGTACTTC
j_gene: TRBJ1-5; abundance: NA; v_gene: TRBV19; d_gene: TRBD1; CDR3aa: CASSRGTGDLQPQHF; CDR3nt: TGTGCCAGTAGTAGAGGAACAGGGGATCTACAGCCCCAGCATTTT